The 31 T cell receptor beta chains below come from one sample, sequenced in a study of blood T cell repertoires in COVID-19. Sequenced by immunoSEQ multiplex PCR; TCRdb stores in-frame clones only, minus some. The sample comprises around 260,000 clones, 80% to 85% of which are singletons, and 4% to 4.5% rests with the top ten. What was sequenced was peripheral blood. Every receptor here comes from a man aged 55 to 70 with acute or convalescent COVID-19.

The chain joins TRBV4-1 to TRBJ2-5; 7 bases line up with TRBD1. V trimming: 1 base; J trimming: 3 bases; junction bases outside the gene matches: 11. CDR3 length: 17 amino acids. Germline CDR1 and CDR2: MGHRA and YSYEKL. The CDR3: CASSQAKAGTEEETQYF. For the CDR3, the DNA is TGCGCCAGCAGCCAAGCCAAGGCCGGGACAGAAGAAGAGACCCAGTACTTC.

This chain joins TRBV28 and TRBJ2-1; 7 bases line up with TRBD2. The CDR3 is made up of 15 amino acids. Trimming at V came to 7 bases and at J to 2 bases, leaving 8 bases not matched to a gene. Germline CDR1 is MDHEN and CDR2 is SYDVKM. CDR3 in DNA: TGTGCCAGCACCCGGGGGGTAGCGGCCTACAATGAGCAGTTCTTC. This codes for CASTRGVAAYNEQFF.

V usage is TRBV11-1 and J usage is TRBJ2-5, with TRBD2 matching over 8 bases. CDR3 size: 15 residues. After removal of 4 bases from V and 5 bases from J, the junction contained 9 bases not matched to a gene. Germline V gene sequence: CDR1 SGHAT, CDR2 FQDESV (reference sequence). CDR3 sequence: CASSYTGTRGETQYF. DNA of the CDR3: TGTGCCAGCAGCTACACCGGGACTAGGGGGGAGACCCAGTACTTC.

The chain recombines TRBV30 with TRBJ1-2; no clear D. Trimming stripped 0 bases from V and 3 bases from J, with 8 bases between. Per the germline V gene, CDR1 is GTSNPN and CDR2 is SVGIG (reference sequence). This CDR3 comprises 13 residues. The CDR3 DNA follows: TGTGCCTGGAGTGTACCCTACCACTATGGCTACACCTTC. This encodes CAWSVPYHYGYTF.

This chain connects TRBV27 to TRBJ1-6, with 9 bases lining up with TRBD1. The CDR3 loop spans 15 amino acids. CDR1 MNHEY and CDR2 SMNVEV come from the germline V gene (reference sequence). CDR3 sequence: CEFRTEGQGYSPLHF. The CDR3 DNA is TGTGAATTCCGCACGGAGGGACAGGGCTATTCACCCCTCCACTTT.

The V call is TRBV2, the J call TRBJ2-6; D might be TRBD2 (5 bases). The CDR3 extends over 14 amino acids. From germline, CDR1 is SNHLY and CDR2 FYNNEI. Trimming removed 6 bases from V and 3 bases from J, with 9 bases in between. The CDR3 region has the DNA TGTGCCAGCAGGGAGGCTAGTGGGGCCAACGTCCTGACTTTC. Translated: CASREASGANVLTF.

In this sample, this clone turned up once. The genes are TRBV24-1 and TRBJ2-7, with 8 bases matching TRBD1. Germline CDR1 is KGHDR and CDR2 is SFDVKD. CDR3 length equals 16 residues. The trim removed 10 bases at V and 3 bases at J, leaving 16 bases unmatched. CDR3 in DNA: TGTGCCACACTGGACAGGGAACCTAGAGCCAACTACGAGCAGTACTTC. It codes for CATLDREPRANYEQYF.

This chain uses TRBV7-9 with TRBJ1-1; no definite D call. Germline CDR1 SEHNR, CDR2 FQNEAQ (reference sequence). This CDR3 has 14 residues. V was cut by 5 bases and J by 5 bases, with 15 bases left in between. The CDR3 region is CASSPDPQATEAFF. CDR3 sequence (DNA): TGTGCCAGCAGCCCCGACCCCCAGGCTACTGAAGCTTTCTTT.

The V gene is TRBV29-1, the J gene TRBJ1-6, with 7 bases aligning to TRBD1. V lost 7 bases, J lost 5 bases, and 5 bases stayed unmatched. The germline CDR1 and CDR2 sequences are SQVTM and ANQGSEA. CDR3 length: 13 residues. In DNA form, the CDR3 reads TGCAGCGCTCGGACAGGAAATAATTCACCCCTCCACTTT. Translating it yields CSARTGNNSPLHF.

This chain uses TRBV27 with TRBJ2-1; the match to TRBD2 covers 8 bases. Germline CDR1 is MNHEY and CDR2 is SMNVEV (reference sequence). This CDR3 comprises 15 residues. J lost 0 bases, V lost 3 bases, and 1 base had no gene match. The CDR3 protein is CASSFGTSSYNEQFF. CDR3 in DNA: TGTGCCAGCAGTTTCGGGACTAGCTCCTACAATGAGCAGTTCTTC.

This clone was counted between two and nine times. The chain joins TRBV9 to TRBJ2-3, with 10 bases lining up with TRBD1. With 3 bases clipped from V and 6 bases from J, the junction kept 22 bases outside the gene matches. CDR1 SGDLS and CDR2 YYNGEE come from the germline V gene. There are 20 residues in the CDR3. This chain's CDR3 is CASSGGQGQGYLFPRDTQYF. DNA of the CDR3: TGTGCCAGCAGCGGGGGGCAGGGACAGGGGTATTTGTTCCCTAGGGATACGCAGTATTTT.

This chain links TRBV7-9 with TRBJ1-1; TRBD1 is a possible D gene (6 bases). This CDR3 is 15 amino acids long. V shed 0 bases and J shed 0 bases, with 8 bases lying between them. Germline loops: CDR1 SEHNR, CDR2 FQNEAQ (reference sequence). CDR3 sequence reads: CASSLADSMNTEAFF. The CDR3 DNA reads as TGTGCCAGCAGCTTAGCGGACAGTATGAACACTGAAGCTTTCTTT.

This chain links TRBV27 with TRBJ1-1; 8 nucleotides agree with TRBD1. The CDR3 is made up of 15 amino acids. V trimming: 2 bases; J trimming: 3 bases; junction bases outside the gene matches: 5. Germline V gives CDR1 MNHEY, CDR2 SMNVEV (reference sequence). CDR3 amino acids: CASSLNYRGDTEAFF. The CDR3 coding sequence is TGTGCCAGCAGTTTAAATTACAGGGGGGACACTGAAGCTTTCTTT.

V is TRBV29-1 and J is TRBJ2-1; D perhaps matches TRBD2 (5 bases). Per germline, CDR1 SQVTM and CDR2 ANQGSEA. The germline V and J ends were trimmed by 0 bases and 4 bases, with 16 bases remaining between them. The CDR3 covers 16 residues. CDR3 bases: TGCAGCGTTGAAGATCCCCAAAGGGTAGCGTACAATGAGCAGTTCTTC. It is translated as CSVEDPQRVAYNEQFF.

The V and J genes are TRBV12-5 and TRBJ1-3; D may be TRBD1 (6 bases). The V end was cut by 5 bases, the J end by 0 bases, with 11 bases between. Germline loops: CDR1 LGHNT, CDR2 FRNRAP. CDR3 length: 15 residues. The DNA of the CDR3 is TGTGCTAGTGGTCTAACAGGGAGCTCTGGAAACACCATATATTTT. Encoded protein: CASGLTGSSGNTIYF.

V and J are TRBV5-1 and TRBJ1-1; tentatively, D is TRBD1 (6 bases). The ends were cut back, 4 bases at V and 4 bases at J, with 17 bases in the middle. The length of the CDR3 is 15 residues. The V gene's germline CDR1 is SGHRS and CDR2 YFSETQ. The CDR3 sequence: CASSPGGGGGTEAFF. In DNA form, the CDR3 reads TGCGCCAGCAGCCCCGGCGGGGGGGGCGGCACTGAAGCTTTCTTT. The full variable domain, completed using reference TRBV5-1 and TRBJ1-1, is KAGVTQTPRYLIKTRGQQVTLSCSPISGHRSVSWYQQTPGQGLQFLFEYFSETQRNKGNFPGRFSGRQFSNSRSEMNVSTLELGDSALYLCASSPGGGGGTEAFFGQGTRLTVV.

Of note for this clone: This same CDR3 is encoded by further DNA sequences in the sample. The chain recombines TRBV5-6 with TRBJ2-5, with D perhaps matching TRBD1 (5 bases). The germline V and J ends were trimmed by 2 bases and 2 bases, with 10 bases remaining between them. The CDR3 totals 14 residues. The germline V gene encodes CDR1 SGHDT and CDR2 YYEEEE. This chain's CDR3 is CASSFRQGQETQYF. DNA for the CDR3: TGTGCCAGCAGCTTTCGGCAGGGTCAAGAGACCCAGTACTTC.

The chain recombines TRBV6-6 with TRBJ1-2; 9 bases are a match to TRBD1. The CDR3 runs 14 residues. Germline V gene lookup returns CDR1 MNHNY and CDR2 SVGAGI (reference sequence). V shed 6 bases, J shed 7 bases, and the junction held 9 bases outside the gene matches. The CDR3 DNA sequence: TGTGCCAGCAGCTACGACAGGGGGGAGAGTGGCTACACCTTC. Translated: CASSYDRGESGYTF.

The chain couples TRBV6-5 to TRBJ1-2, with 7 bases lining up with TRBD1. The V and J ends lost 4 bases and 0 bases, in that order; junction bases with no gene match: 5. The CDR3 is 15 residues long. Germline CDR1 is MNHEY and CDR2 is SVGAGI. The CDR3 bases are TGTGCCAGCAGTTTCACAGGGGTAGCTAACTATGGCTACACCTTC. It encodes CASSFTGVANYGYTF.

The rearrangement links TRBV9 to TRBJ1-2, with D possibly matching TRBD1 (6 bases). CDR1 and CDR2 (germline): SGDLS, YYNGEE. V gave up 2 bases and J gave up 4 bases, with 18 bases separating them. The CDR3 has 16 amino acids. CDR3 coding DNA: TGTGCCAGCAGCGTGGCCGTCACAGGGAACTTCTATGGCTACACCTTC. Protein sequence: CASSVAVTGNFYGYTF.

The chain combines TRBV27 with TRBJ2-7; the D gene is possibly TRBD1 (6 bases). The CDR3 is made up of 13 amino acids. Germline V gene sequence: CDR1 MNHEY, CDR2 SMNVEV (reference sequence). V was clipped by 6 bases and J by 3 bases, with 12 bases between them. The DNA for the CDR3 is TGTGCCAGCAGCCGTACAGGGATCTACGAGCAGTACTTC. Its protein is CASSRTGIYEQYF.

This clone was detected once. V and J are TRBV7-9 and TRBJ2-7, with a tentative D call TRBD1 (6 bases). This CDR3 spans 14 amino acids. The V gene lost 5 bases and the J gene lost 0 bases, with 11 bases spanning the gap. CDR1 and CDR2 (germline): SEHNR, FQNEAQ (reference sequence). This chain's CDR3 is CASSTRTVSYEQYF. The CDR3 coding sequence is TGTGCCAGCAGCACAAGGACAGTCTCCTACGAGCAGTACTTC.

V usage is TRBV5-4 and J usage is TRBJ2-7; 12 nucleotides line up with TRBD1. The CDR3 runs 14 residues. The germline V gene encodes CDR1 SGHNT and CDR2 YYREEE (reference sequence). V shed 3 bases and J 5 bases; nucleotides not matched to a gene: 3. Written as DNA, the CDR3 is TGTGCCAGCAGCTCAGGGACAGGGGGCGACGAGCAGTACTTC. Translated, it gives CASSSGTGGDEQYF.

The chain is built from TRBV2 and TRBJ1-2; D remains unclear. The CDR3 loop spans 15 amino acids. V dropped 3 bases and J dropped 8 bases, with 19 bases sitting between them. Looked up from germline, CDR1 is SNHLY and CDR2 is FYNNEI. CDR3 region: CASSDFAFIGRGYTF. In nucleotides, the CDR3 is TGTGCCAGCAGTGACTTCGCGTTCATCGGTCGAGGCTACACCTTC.

The V call is TRBV2, the J call TRBJ1-6; the match to TRBD1 covers 7 bases. This CDR3 contains 15 residues. Looked up from germline, CDR1 is SNHLY and CDR2 is FYNNEI. J was trimmed by 7 bases and V by 4 bases; bases with no gene match: 7. In DNA, the CDR3 is TGTGCCAGCAGTGCCCCGACAGGGTTAAATTCACCCCTCCACTTT. It is translated as CASSAPTGLNSPLHF.

Only a few counts were recorded for this clone. This chain uses TRBV5-1 with TRBJ1-6; 9 bases align to TRBD1. This CDR3 contains 15 residues. The V gene's germline CDR1 is SGHRS and CDR2 YFSETQ. V shed 3 bases and J 9 bases; nucleotides not matched to a gene: 7. The CDR3 coding sequence is TGCGCCAGCAGCTCGACAGGGGGAATAGGTTCACCCCTCCACTTT. Translating gives CASSSTGGIGSPLHF.

This chain joins TRBV25-1 and TRBJ2-1, with D unresolved. In germline, CDR1 is MGHDK, CDR2 SYGVNS. V was shortened by 5 bases and J by 0 bases, with 11 bases between the two germline ends. This CDR3 is 15 amino acids long. This CDR3 is CASSRGSSSYNEQFF. The CDR3 nucleotides are TGTGCCAGCAGTCGAGGATCGAGCTCCTACAATGAGCAGTTCTTC.

This chain uses TRBV5-4 with TRBJ2-2; D uncertain. CDR3 length equals 12 residues. The ends were cut back, 4 bases at V and 3 bases at J, with 4 bases in the middle. Germline V gene data show CDR1 as SGHNT and CDR2 as YYREEE (reference sequence). The CDR3 DNA follows: TGTGCCAGCAGCCCCGACACCGGGGAGCTGTTTTTT. This sequence encodes CASSPDTGELFF. Complete variable domain (other parts from reference TRBV5-4 and TRBJ2-2): ETGVTQSPTHLIKTRGQQVTLRCSSQSGHNTVSWYQQALGQGPQFIFQYYREEENGRGNFPPRFSGLQFPNYSSELNVNALELDDSALYLCASSPDTGELFFGEGSRLTVL.

V gene TRBV3-1 (or the pseudogene TRBV3-2) combines with J gene TRBJ1-4; D might be TRBD1 (6 bases). The CDR3 runs to 13 residues. The germline V gene encodes CDR1 LGHDT and CDR2 YNNKEL (reference sequence). Deletions cut 4 bases from V and 7 bases from J, with 10 bases between. CDR3 coding DNA: TGTGCCAGCAGCCTAAGGGGGTTTGAAAAACTGTTTTTT. It specifies CASSLRGFEKLFF.

The chain couples TRBV3-1 (or the pseudogene TRBV3-2) to TRBJ2-3, with 11 bases identical to TRBD1. CDR3 length: 15 amino acids. Germline loops: CDR1 LGHDT, CDR2 YNNKEL (reference sequence). V was pared by 6 bases and J by 5 bases, with 7 bases of the junction left unmatched. The CDR3 bases are TGTGCCAGCAGTCTCGGACAGGGGGCAAGAGATACGCAGTATTTT. Translation: CASSLGQGARDTQYF.

J is TRBJ2-1 and V is TRBV3-1 (or the pseudogene TRBV3-2), with 7 nucleotides matching TRBD1. Germline assignment: CDR1 LGHDT and CDR2 YNNKEL (reference sequence). Losses at the gene ends were 4 bases for V and 0 bases for J; bases not matched to a gene: 3. CDR3 length equals 15 residues. The CDR3 loop reads CASSRRDSSYNEQFF. CDR3 coding DNA: TGTGCCAGCAGCCGACGGGACAGCTCCTACAATGAGCAGTTCTTC.